The source of this T cell receptor (beta chain) is a study of cytomegalovirus exposure and HLA in healthy donors. Here immunoSEQ multiplex PCR was the method, and the copy in TCRdb shows in-frame clones only, minus some. The sample holds a few hundred thousand clones, about 86% seen once. Details on this clone: Distinct nucleotide sequences in the sample also encode this CDR3.

Germline CDR1 reads SGHVS; CDR2 reads FQNEAQ. This CDR3 has 14 residues. Trimming removed 5 bases from V and 3 bases from J, with 11 bases in between. The sequenced sample was PBMCs. The V gene is TRBV7-8, the J gene TRBJ1-5, with a tentative D call TRBD1 (5 bases). The TCR comes from a woman aged 18-29 years in good health and CMV-seronegative. The CDR3 DNA is TGTGCCAGCAGCCCCGACAGTTCCAATCAGCCCCAGCATTTT. As protein: CASSPDSSNQPQHF.